This T cell receptor beta chain comes out of a study of OX40 agonist ivuxolimab in advanced cancers. Study-level findings and limits: At 0.1 to 3.0 mg/kg, CD4+ and CD8+ blood T cells expanded clonally by week 6.

About this clone itself: What it binds is unknown.

This table comes from immunoSEQ multiplex PCR, and its TCRdb copy is limited to in-frame clones, with some not included. The profile shows fewer than 50,000 clones, about nine tenths of them singletons. Sequences were derived from CD4+ or CD8+ T cells sorted from blood, sampled in a trial of the OX40 agonist ivuxolimab. This TCR was recovered from an adult with an advanced solid tumor such as melanoma, head and neck, liver or kidney cancer.

The CDR3 region is CASTTWTGDSPLHF. CDR3 coding DNA: TGTGCCAGCACCACCTGGACAGGGGATTCACCCCTCCACTTT. This chain links TRBV2 with TRBJ1-6, with 9 bases fitting TRBD1. Trimming cost V 7 bases and J 8 bases; bases outside gene matches: 6. Germline values: CDR1 SNHLY, CDR2 FYNNEI. This CDR3 is built from 14 residues.